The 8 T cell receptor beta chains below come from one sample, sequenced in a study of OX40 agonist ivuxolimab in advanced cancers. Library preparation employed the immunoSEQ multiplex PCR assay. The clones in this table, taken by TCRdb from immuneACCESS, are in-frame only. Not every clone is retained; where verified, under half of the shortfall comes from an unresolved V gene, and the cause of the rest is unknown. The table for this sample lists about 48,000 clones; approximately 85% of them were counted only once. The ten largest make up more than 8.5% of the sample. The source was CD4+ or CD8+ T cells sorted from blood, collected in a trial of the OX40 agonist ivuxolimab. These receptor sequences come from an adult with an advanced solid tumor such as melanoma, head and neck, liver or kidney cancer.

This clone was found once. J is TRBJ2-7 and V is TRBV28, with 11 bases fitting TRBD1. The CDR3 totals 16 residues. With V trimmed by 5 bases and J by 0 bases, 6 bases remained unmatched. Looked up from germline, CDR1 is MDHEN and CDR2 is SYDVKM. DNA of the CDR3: TGTGCCAGCAGTGGGACCGGGACAGGGGGCTCCTACGAGCAGTACTTC. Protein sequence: CASSGTGTGGSYEQYF.

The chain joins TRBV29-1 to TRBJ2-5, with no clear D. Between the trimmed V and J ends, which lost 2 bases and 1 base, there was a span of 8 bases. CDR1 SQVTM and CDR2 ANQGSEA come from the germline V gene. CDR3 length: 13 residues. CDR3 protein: CSVEWGVQETQYF. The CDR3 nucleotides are TGCAGCGTTGAATGGGGTGTCCAAGAGACCCAGTACTTC.

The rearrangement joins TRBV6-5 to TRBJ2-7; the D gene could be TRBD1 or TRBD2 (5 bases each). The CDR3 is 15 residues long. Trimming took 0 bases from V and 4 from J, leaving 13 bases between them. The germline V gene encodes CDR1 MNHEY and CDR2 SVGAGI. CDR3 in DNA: TGTGCCAGCAGTTACTCCTGGGGGAACCATTACGAGCAGTACTTC. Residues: CASSYSWGNHYEQYF.

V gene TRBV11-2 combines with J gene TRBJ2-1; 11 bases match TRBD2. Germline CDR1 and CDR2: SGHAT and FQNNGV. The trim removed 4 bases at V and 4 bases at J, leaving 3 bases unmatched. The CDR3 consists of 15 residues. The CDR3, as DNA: TGTGCCAGCAGCTCAGTAGCGGGGGGGTACAATGAGCAGTTCTTC. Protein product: CASSSVAGGYNEQFF.

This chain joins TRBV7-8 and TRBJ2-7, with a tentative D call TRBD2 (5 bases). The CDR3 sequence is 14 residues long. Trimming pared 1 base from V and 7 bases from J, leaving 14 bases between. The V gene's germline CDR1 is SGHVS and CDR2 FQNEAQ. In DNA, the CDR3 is TGTGCCAGCAGCTTAGGGACTCGAAGTGGGGAGCAGTACTTC. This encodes CASSLGTRSGEQYF.

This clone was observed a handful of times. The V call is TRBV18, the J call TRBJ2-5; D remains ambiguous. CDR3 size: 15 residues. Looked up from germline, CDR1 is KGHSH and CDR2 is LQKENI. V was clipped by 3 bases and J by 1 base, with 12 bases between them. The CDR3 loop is CASSPRPGPQETQYF. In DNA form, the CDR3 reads TGTGCCAGCTCACCTCGGCCAGGTCCCCAAGAGACCCAGTACTTC.

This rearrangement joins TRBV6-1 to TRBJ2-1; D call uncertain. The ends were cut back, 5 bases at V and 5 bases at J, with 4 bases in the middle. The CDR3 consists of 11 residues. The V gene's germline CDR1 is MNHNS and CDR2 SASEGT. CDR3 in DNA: TGTGCCAGCAGTCGGGACAATGAGCAGTTCTTC. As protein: CASSRDNEQFF.

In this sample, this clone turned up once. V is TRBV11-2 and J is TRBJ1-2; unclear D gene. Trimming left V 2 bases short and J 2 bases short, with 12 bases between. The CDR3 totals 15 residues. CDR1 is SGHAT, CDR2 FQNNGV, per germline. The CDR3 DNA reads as TGTGCCAGCAGCTTAACTCTGGGCCCGAACTATGGCTACACCTTC. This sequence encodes CASSLTLGPNYGYTF.